The T cell receptor beta chain under discussion was sequenced for a study of Ad26.COV2.S vaccination and SARS-CoV-2 variants. Study as a whole: COV1001, an Ad26.COV2.S trial, supplied this vaccine-arm donor.

As for treatment: approximately 18 received Ad26.COV2.S at low or high dose, single or two shots; roughly 5 received placebo; per-sample allocation not given. Samples analyzed were those drawn on day 63 after the first vaccine or placebo injection. The donor was a Boston adult aged 18-55 years. Here immunoSEQ multiplex PCR was the method, and the copy in TCRdb shows in-frame clones only, minus some. The data show 300,000 to 350,000 clones, about 87% seen once. On this clone: Its antigen is unidentified.

Overall study findings and caveats: Spike-specific responses of CD8+ and CD4+ T cells were reported to display substantial breadth after vaccination. Analyses of TCR breadth and depth may have underestimated total T cell responses.

The input for sequencing was peripheral blood, taken in a trial of Ad26.COV2.S vaccine versus placebo. This clonotype was sampled from a person between 18 and 65 years old who received the Ad26.COV2.S COVID-19 vaccine or a placebo.

As DNA, the CDR3 is TGTGCCAGCAGCCGATCCGGGACAGGGTCGATTACTGAAGCTTTCTTT. Translated, it gives CASSRSGTGSITEAFF. The rearrangement joins TRBV7-6 to TRBJ1-1; 9 nucleotides align to TRBD1. Trimming removed 5 bases from V and 5 bases from J; junction bases left unmatched: 12. The germline V gene encodes CDR1 SGHVS and CDR2 FNYEAQ. This CDR3 region has 16 residues.